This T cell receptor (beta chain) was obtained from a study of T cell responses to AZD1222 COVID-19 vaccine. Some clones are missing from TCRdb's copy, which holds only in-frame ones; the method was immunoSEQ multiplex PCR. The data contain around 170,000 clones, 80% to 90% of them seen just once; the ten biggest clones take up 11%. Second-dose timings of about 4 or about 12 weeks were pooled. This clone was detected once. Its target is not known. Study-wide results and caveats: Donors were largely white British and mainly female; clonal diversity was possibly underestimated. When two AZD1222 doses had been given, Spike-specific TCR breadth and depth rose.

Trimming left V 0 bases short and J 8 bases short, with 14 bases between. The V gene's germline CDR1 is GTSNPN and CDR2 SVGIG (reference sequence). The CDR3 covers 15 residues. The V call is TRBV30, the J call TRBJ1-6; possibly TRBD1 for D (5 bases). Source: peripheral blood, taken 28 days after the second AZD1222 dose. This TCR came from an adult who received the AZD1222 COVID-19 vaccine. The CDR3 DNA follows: TGTGCCTGGAGTGTGGGGGAAGCCGGGGATTCACCCCTCCACTTT. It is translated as CAWSVGEAGDSPLHF.